This T cell receptor beta chain emerged from a study of OX40 agonist ivuxolimab in advanced cancers. Overall study results and limits: More expanded clones were seen, on average, in CD8+ T cells than in CD4+.

This CDR3 region has 16 residues. V was trimmed by 0 bases and J by 9 bases, leaving 15 bases between them. Germline CDR1 and CDR2: SGHAT and FQNNGV. The assay was immunoSEQ multiplex PCR, and TCRdb's table has in-frame clones only and misses some. The data hold some 76,000 clones, with 93% observed a single time. In the case of this clone: Antigen unknown.

The sequencing used CD4+ or CD8+ T cells sorted from blood, collected in a trial of the OX40 agonist ivuxolimab. V gene TRBV11-2 combines with J gene TRBJ1-6, with a possible D match to TRBD1 (6 bases). The sequence was obtained from an adult with an advanced solid tumor such as melanoma, head and neck, liver or kidney cancer. Here the CDR3 DNA reads TGTGCCAGCAGCTTAGATCGAACAGGGACGAGTTCACCCCTCCACTTT. Protein product: CASSLDRTGTSSPLHF. Drawing the rest from reference TRBV11-2 and TRBJ1-6, the complete variable domain is EAGVAQSPRYKIIEKRQSVAFWCNPISGHATLYWYQQILGQGPKLLIQFQNNGVVDDSQLPKDRFSAERLKGVDSTLKIQPAKLEDSAVYLCASSLDRTGTSSPLHFGNGTRLTVT.